This T cell receptor (beta chain) was obtained from a study of cytotoxic CD8 clonotypes in ibrutinib-treated CLL. Across the study: Mean per-sample yields comprised roughly 280,000 productive templates and approximately 97,000 productive rearrangements. The study's findings and limits: Elevated clonality accompanied ibrutinib response, with a return toward baseline values at progression.

CDR3 length equals 14 residues. CDR1 and CDR2 from the germline V gene are MNHEY and SMNVEV (reference sequence). The J segment lost 5 bases and the V segment lost 2 bases, leaving 6 bases of the junction unmatched. In the case of this clone: Its antigen remains unidentified.

Produced via immunoSEQ multiplex PCR; TCRdb's table is partial and in-frame only. The sample has about 200,000 clones; roughly 73% are singletons. The starting material was PBMCs, obtained after 12 months of ibrutinib treatment. This clonotype originated in a human donor with chronic lymphocytic leukemia. The chain uses TRBV27 and TRBJ2-7; 7 bases map to TRBD1. This CDR3 is CASSLQGGSHEQYF. For the CDR3, the DNA is TGTGCCAGCAGTTTACAAGGGGGCAGCCACGAGCAGTACTTC.